The 17 T cell receptor beta chains below were found in one sample sequenced in a study of esophageal squamous cell carcinoma under preoperative chemotherapy. A single record per CDR3 protein comes from TCRdb applying MiXCR to the PCR reads. The sample yields 13,000 or so distinct CDR3 sequences, around half seen once. Time point defined: before preoperative PTX-NDP chemotherapy. This material was collected from a patient given preoperative chemotherapy. Every receptor here comes from a human donor with esophageal squamous cell carcinoma. The donor label of this sample is uncertain.

By its share, this clonotype is medium-sized. The chain links TRBV7-2 to TRBJ2-3; maybe TRBD1 (5 bases). Between the trimmed V and J ends, which lost 5 bases and 2 bases, there was a span of 8 bases. CDR1 and CDR2 (germline): SGHTA, FQGNSA. CDR3 size: 13 residues. The CDR3 coding sequence is TGTGCCAGCAGCCGACAGACCACAGATACGCAGTATTTT. Amino acids: CASSRQTTDTQYF.

The CDR3 sequence: CAGFREQDTQYF. The CDR3 DNA is TGTGCCGGGTTCCGAGAGCAGGATACCCAGTACTTC. This chain joins TRBV6-8 and TRBJ2-3; D is unresolved. The J call may not be correct, given that the DNA end is closer to TRBJ2-5. The CDR3 is 12 amino acids. Germline CDR1 and CDR2: MNHGY and SAAAGT.

This clonotype turned up a few times. The CDR3 protein is CASGRGAGLAGELFF. CDR3 nucleotide sequence: TGTGCCAGCGGGAGGGGGGCTGGGTTGGCCGGGGAGCTGTTTTTT. The J gene is TRBJ2-2, the V gene TRBV6-1, with a weak D call TRBD2 (7 bases). CDR3 length equals 15 residues. V was cut by 8 bases and J by 6 bases, with 19 bases left in between. Germline lookup yields CDR1 MNHNS and CDR2 SASEGT.

The chain carries TRBV6-5 and TRBJ2-1, with 7 bases aligning to TRBD2. V lost 0 bases and J lost 9; bases outside the gene matches: 14. Germline V gene data show CDR1 as MNHEY and CDR2 as SVGAGI. The CDR3 has 17 amino acids. CDR3 DNA sequence: TGTGCCAGCAGTTACTCGATTCATGGCGGGAGAAGGGGTGAGCAGTTCTTC. It codes for CASSYSIHGGRRGEQFF.

Notes on this clonotype: The junction and the germline gene differ at one end; a read error may be behind it. The chain recombines TRBV6-1 with TRBJ2-3; maybe TRBD2 (7 bases). The CDR3 is made up of 14 amino acids. Germline V gene lookup returns CDR1 MNHNS and CDR2 SASEGT. The CDR3 sequence: CAGKGGEGPETQYF. As DNA, the CDR3 is TGTGCGGGCAAAGGGGGGGAGGGCCCAGAGACGCAGTATTTC.

This clonotype was observed a few times. This may be a read error, as it is one base from a much larger clone. The chain joins TRBV12-3 or TRBV12-4 to TRBJ2-5; D ambiguous. The CDR3 extends over 12 amino acids. With 3 bases removed from V and 11 bases from J, the gap between germline ends came to 13 bases. CDR3 protein: CASSFGYNEQYF. The DNA for the CDR3 is TGTGCCAGCAGTTTTGGGTACAATGAGCAGTACTTC.

This sequence joins TRBV2 and TRBJ2-1; 13 positions match TRBD2. The CDR3 contains 16 residues. The V gene end was trimmed by 1 base and the J gene end by 9 bases; junction bases not matched to a gene: 6. Germline V gene sequence: CDR1 SNHLY, CDR2 FYNNEI. CDR3 amino acids: CASSEVRLAGGGEQFF. In nucleotides, the CDR3 is TGTGCCAGCAGTGAAGTCCGACTAGCGGGAGGTGGTGAGCAGTTCTTC. Together with reference TRBV2 and TRBJ2-1, the CDR3 gives the full variable domain: EPEVTQTPSHQVTQMGQEVILRCVPISNHLYFYWYRQILGQKVEFLVSFYNNEISEKSEIFDDQFSVERPDGSNFTLKIRSTKLEDSAMYFCASSEVRLAGGGEQFFGPGTRLTVL.

Turning to this clonotype: One junction end does not reproduce the germline sequence, and a read error may be involved. This chain uses TRBV6-5 with TRBJ2-3, with 7 bases lining up with TRBD2. The CDR3 totals 15 residues. CDR1 is MNHEY and CDR2 is SVGAGI in the germline V gene. CDR3 bases: TGTGCCAGCAGTTTGGGGGGGGGAGGCACAAATACGCAGTATTTC. Translation gives CASSLGGGGTNTQYF.

Remarks on this clonotype: An end of the junction differs from the germline gene, which may be a read error. The V gene is TRBV6-1, the J gene TRBJ2-3, with 7 bases fitting TRBD2. Germline CDR1 MNHNS, CDR2 SASEGT. The CDR3 spans 16 residues. CDR3 in DNA: TGTGCCAGCGGGGGGGGACTGGCGCGTTGCGAAGATACCCAGTATTTC. Translation gives CASGGGLARCEDTQYF.

The chain couples TRBV6-2 or TRBV6-3 to TRBJ1-5, with unresolved D. The germline V and J ends were trimmed by 1 base and 7 bases, with 5 bases remaining between them. Germline V CDR1 and CDR2: MNHEY, SVGEGT. This CDR3 has 12 amino acids. The CDR3 spells CASSYWRQPQHF. The CDR3 DNA follows: TGTGCCAGCAGTTACTGGCGGCAGCCCCAGCATTTT.

This clonotype was found many times. The rearrangement uses TRBV7-2 and TRBJ2-1; 7 bases are a match to TRBD2. Judging by the DNA end, TRBJ2-5 fits better; the J call may be wrong. The CDR3 is made up of 15 amino acids. CDR1 SGHTA and CDR2 FQGNSA come from the germline V gene. The CDR3 DNA follows: TGTGCCAGCAGTCCCGGGCTAGCGGTTCGGGGGACCCAGTACTTC. The encoded protein is CASSPGLAVRGTQYF.

The chain links TRBV7-2 to TRBJ2-1; unclear D gene. Germline-derived CDR1 and CDR2 are SGHTA and FQGNSA. The CDR3 totals 14 residues. V was cut by 3 bases and J by 3 bases, with 9 bases left in between. The CDR3 loop is CASSFAGIYNEQFF. In nucleotides, the CDR3 is TGTGCCAGCAGCTTCGCCGGAATCTACAATGAGCAGTTCTTC. The variable domain in full, with the rest retrieved from reference TRBV7-2 and TRBJ2-1, is GAGVSQSPSNKVTEKGKDVELRCDPISGHTALYWYRQSLGQGLEFLIYFQGNSAPDKSGLPSDRFSAERTGGSVSTLTIQRTQQEDSAVYLCASSFAGIYNEQFFGPGTRLTVL.

The V call is TRBV6-1, the J call TRBJ2-3; 7 positions match TRBD1. The end of the DNA fits TRBJ2-7 better, so the J call may be wrong. The germline CDR1 and CDR2 sequences are MNHNS and SASEGT. The CDR3 extends over 14 amino acids. The CDR3 spells CASSEGTGTYEQYF. The CDR3 DNA reads TGTGCCAGCAGTGAAGGGACAGGAACCTACGAGCAGTACTTC.

A note on this clonotype: At one of its ends the junction is not consistent with the germline gene, which may arise from a read error. This chain links TRBV10-3 with TRBJ2-3; 8 bases match TRBD1. The CDR3 is 15 residues long. Germline values: CDR1 ENHRY, CDR2 SYGVKD. In nucleotides, the CDR3 is TGTGCCATGGGTGAGGGGGCAGGGGGCTCAGAGACGCAGTATTTC. Protein: CAMGEGAGGSETQYF.

This clonotype has at least ten counts. DNA for the CDR3: TGTGCCAGCAGTCTATATCATGGCGGGAGGGCCCGCAATGAGCAGTACTTC. As protein: CASSLYHGGRARNEQYF. The chain joins TRBV12-3 or TRBV12-4 to TRBJ2-1, with 9 bases fitting TRBD2. The tail of the sequence fits TRBJ2-7 better, so the J call may be wrong. The length of the CDR3 is 17 residues.

This chain's CDR3 is CASSSPGTSYNSPLHF. The CDR3 coding sequence is TGTGCCAGCAGCTCACCAGGGACCTCCTATAATTCACCCCTCCACTTT. The chain combines TRBV6-1 with TRBJ1-6; D is perhaps TRBD1 (5 bases). The CDR3 runs to 16 residues. The V end lost 6 bases, the J end lost 0 bases, and 12 bases lay between the germline ends. Germline V gives CDR1 MNHNS, CDR2 SASEGT.

This clonotype was seen just once. This may come from a read error, since a much larger clone is one base off. The rearrangement joins TRBV6-4 to TRBJ2-4, with D unclear. The end of the DNA fits TRBJ2-1 better, so the J call may be wrong. The CDR3 length is 15 residues. Germline values: CDR1 MRHNA, CDR2 SNTAGT. The CDR3 loop reads CASSDSPGVVDEQFF. CDR3 DNA: TGTGCCAGCAGTGACTCCCCAGGAGTGGTCGATGAGCAGTTCTTC.